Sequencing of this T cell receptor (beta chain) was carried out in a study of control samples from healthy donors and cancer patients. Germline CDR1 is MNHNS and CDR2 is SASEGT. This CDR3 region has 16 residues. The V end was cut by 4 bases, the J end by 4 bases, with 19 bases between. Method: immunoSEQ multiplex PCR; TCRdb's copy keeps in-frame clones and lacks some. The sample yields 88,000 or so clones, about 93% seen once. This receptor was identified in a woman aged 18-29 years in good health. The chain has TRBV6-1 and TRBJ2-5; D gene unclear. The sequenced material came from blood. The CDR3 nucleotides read TGTGCCAGCAGTGCATCCCCCAATGGGGTGGGAGAGACCCAGTACTTC. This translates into CASSASPNGVGETQYF.